The 10 T cell receptor beta chains below were found in one sample sequenced in a study of T cells in Graves' hyperthyroidism and ophthalmopathy. Amplification yielded TCR beta CDR3 regions, with RNA transcripts as the source. In the first-round RT-PCR of the TCR CDR3, the HTBI primer set was used. TCRdb reprocessed the multiplex PCR reads via MiXCR and lists one record per CDR3 protein. The sample holds more than 300,000 distinct CDR3 sequences, approximately 15% seen once. Sequencing input: blood. Source of these receptors: a woman in her 30s with Graves' hyperthyroidism.

CDR3 bases: TGTGCCAGCAGTGACTTTGTTAAGACAGTTAAACTTAAGCGGGACCGAGAGACCCAGTACTTC. The encoded protein is CASSDFVKTVKLKRDRETQYF. The V call is TRBV6-4, the J call TRBJ2-5; 7 nucleotides agree with TRBD2. V trimming: 1 base; J trimming: 4 bases; junction bases outside the gene matches: 24. CDR3 length: 21 amino acids. CDR1 is MRHNA, CDR2 SNTAGT, per germline.

Only a few counts were recorded for this clonotype. V is TRBV4-1 and J is TRBJ2-7; D is ambiguous. CDR1 and CDR2 (germline): MGHRA, YSYEKL. The CDR3 has 15 amino acids. Trimming removed 0 bases from V and 0 bases from J, with 9 bases in between. CDR3 amino acids: CASSQESASSYEQYF. DNA of the CDR3: TGCGCCAGCAGCCAAGAGAGCGCGAGCTCCTACGAGCAGTACTTC.

The V and J genes are TRBV12-3 or TRBV12-4 and TRBJ1-5; weak D call: TRBD1 (6 bases). Trimming removed 6 bases from V and 2 bases from J, with 14 bases in between. This CDR3 is built from 15 residues. The DNA of the CDR3 is TGTGCCAGCAGCCTCCCAGGGGACGGCAATCAGCCCCAGCATTTT. Translation: CASSLPGDGNQPQHF.

This clonotype was recorded a few times. The J gene is TRBJ2-1, the V gene TRBV5-5; 7 bases align to TRBD1. CDR3 size: 14 residues. Germline V gene data show CDR1 as SGHKS and CDR2 as YYEKEE (reference sequence). The ends lost 3 bases at V and 6 bases at J; junction bases unmatched: 6. CDR3 nucleotide sequence: TGTGCCAGCAGCTACAAGGGGACAGCCAATGAGCAGTTCTTC. Translated: CASSYKGTANEQFF.

This clonotype was seen a few times. This chain connects TRBV20-1 to TRBJ2-7; D gene uncertain. V was cut by 3 bases and J by 1 base, with 13 bases left in between. This CDR3 has 14 residues. The germline CDR1 and CDR2 sequences are DFQATT and SNEGSKA (reference sequence). The CDR3 here is CSASPRLRSYEQYF. CDR3 nucleotide sequence: TGCAGTGCTAGTCCCCGGTTACGGTCCTACGAGCAGTACTTC.

This clonotype occurred a few times. This chain connects TRBV20-1 to TRBJ1-4; tentative D call: TRBD1 (6 bases). CDR3 length: 13 residues. V was clipped by 6 bases and J by 3 bases, with 11 bases between them. Germline V lookup: CDR1 DFQATT, CDR2 SNEGSKA (reference sequence). The CDR3 sequence is CSAPRGANEKLFF. Written as DNA, the CDR3 is TGCAGTGCCCCGAGGGGGGCTAATGAAAAACTGTTTTTT.

The V gene is TRBV6-1, the J gene TRBJ1-1, with D maybe TRBD1 (5 bases). Trimming took 2 bases from V and 5 from J, leaving 15 bases between them. CDR3 length: 15 residues. The germline V gene encodes CDR1 MNHNS and CDR2 SASEGT. DNA of the CDR3: TGTGCCAGCAGTGAAAAGGTGGCAGGGAGGACTGAAGCTTTCTTT. As protein: CASSEKVAGRTEAFF.

The rearrangement uses TRBV18 and TRBJ2-1; 8 bases align to TRBD2. The V gene's germline CDR1 is KGHSH and CDR2 LQKENI. After removal of 5 bases from V and 8 bases from J, the junction contained 8 bases not matched to a gene. The CDR3 is 14 residues long. CDR3 amino acids: CASSNPGTSDEQFF. The DNA for the CDR3 is TGTGCCAGCTCAAACCCCGGGACTAGTGATGAGCAGTTCTTC.

This clonotype was detected only once. A much larger clonotype is one base distant, so this may be a read error. Since the CDR3 does not end with the conserved phenylalanine or tryptophan, this likely comes from a read error. The chain carries TRBV28 and TRBJ1-2; D is uncertain. The germline V gene has CDR1 MDHEN and CDR2 SYDVKM. Trimming removed 1 base from V and 6 bases from J, with 12 bases in between. CDR3 length equals 14 residues. CDR3 sequence reads: CASSLLLGLDGYTL. The CDR3 nucleotides read TGTGCCAGCAGTTTATTGCTGGGTTTGGATGGCTACACCCTC.

This clonotype was found many times. The CDR3 nucleotides read TGTGCCAGCAGTTTCGTCCGGACAGTCTCTGGAAACACCATATATTTT. Its translation: CASSFVRTVSGNTIYF. This chain uses TRBV28 with TRBJ1-3; D may be TRBD1 (6 bases). Trimming shortened V by 3 bases and J by 0 bases, and 12 bases separated the two germline ends. Per the germline V gene, CDR1 is MDHEN and CDR2 is SYDVKM. The CDR3 is made up of 16 amino acids.